The rows below give T cell receptor beta chains drawn from one sample of a study of blood T cell repertoires in COVID-19. Some clones are missing from TCRdb's copy, which holds only in-frame ones; the method was immunoSEQ multiplex PCR. There are around 200,000 clones in the sample; 70% to 90% occur only once, and around 3.3% lies in the top ten. The source material was peripheral blood. Receptors originate from a man aged 60-69 years with acute or convalescent COVID-19. Each CDR3 is given with its conserved first and last residue. D genes are given only for firm matches. The listing skips clone size in some rows; elsewhere it reads once, few, many or a size class.

v_call	j_call	d_call	clone_size	cdr3_nt	cdr3_aa
TRBV5-1	TRBJ2-1	.	many	TGCGCCAGCAGCTTAACAGGCAGCTCCTACAATGAGCAGTTCTTC	CASSLTGSSYNEQFF
TRBV18	TRBJ2-1	TRBD1	.	TGTGCCAGCTCACCACCGGGACAGGGCGATGAGCAGTTCTTC	CASSPPGQGDEQFF
TRBV20-1	TRBJ2-7	.	.	TGCAGTGCTAGTAGTAGTCGCGAGCAGTACTTC	CSASSSREQYF
TRBV5-6	TRBJ1-5	TRBD1	.	TGTGCCAGCAGCCGACAGGGCGTCGGGCCCCAGCATTTT	CASSRQGVGPQHF
TRBV27	TRBJ2-7	.	.	TGTGCCAGCAGTCCGAGGACTCACTCCTACGAGCAGTACTTC	CASSPRTHSYEQYF
TRBV28	TRBJ2-3	TRBD2	.	TGTGCCAGCAGTCCAAGACTAGCGGGGACATCAGATACGCAGTATTTT	CASSPRLAGTSDTQYF
TRBV4-3	TRBJ2-1	TRBD2	once	TGCGCCAGCAGCAATGGGCTAGCGGGAGACAATGAGCAGTTCTTC	CASSNGLAGDNEQFF
TRBV27	TRBJ2-1	.	once	TGTGCCAGCAGTTTGGGGGACAACTCCTACAATGAGCAGTTCTTC	CASSLGDNSYNEQFF
TRBV5-1	TRBJ2-3	.	.	TGCGCCAGCACGGCGACTCGATCCACAGATACGCAGTATTTT	CASTATRSTDTQYF
TRBV7-9	TRBJ1-5	.	.	TGTGCCAGCAGCTTAGGGGGGGGTTCGCCCCAGCATTTT	CASSLGGGSPQHF
TRBV5-1	TRBJ1-4	.	.	TGCGCCAGCAGCTTGGACGCGTTAGGGGGTAATGAAAAACTGTTTTTT	CASSLDALGGNEKLFF
TRBV4-1	TRBJ2-4	TRBD1	.	TGCGCCAGCAGCCAAGTCCGGACAGGGGGCAACATTCAGTACTTC	CASSQVRTGGNIQYF
TRBV10-2	TRBJ2-1	TRBD2	.	TGCGCCAGCAGTAAGACTAGCGGGAATCGGGGTGAGCAGTTCTTC	CASSKTSGNRGEQFF
TRBV4-3	TRBJ2-1	TRBD2	.	TGCGCCAGCAGCCAAGCGCAGCGGGAGGTCATATATGAGCAGTTCTTC	CASSQAQREVIYEQFF
TRBV28	TRBJ2-7	.	.	TGTGCCAGCAGTTCATCTCCCGGGACACGGTACGAGCAGTACTTC	CASSSSPGTRYEQYF
TRBV6-5	TRBJ2-1	TRBD1	once	TGTGCCAGCAGACCAGGGGGATCCTACAATGAGCAGTTCTTC	CASRPGGSYNEQFF
TRBV7-2	TRBJ2-7	TRBD2	.	TGTGCCAGCAGCTTAGCGCCTAGCGGGTACTCCTACGAGCAGTACTTC	CASSLAPSGYSYEQYF
TRBV6-5	TRBJ1-4	TRBD1	.	TGTGCCAGCAGTTTCACGGGACAGAGCAATGAAAAACTGTTTTTT	CASSFTGQSNEKLFF
TRBV10-1	TRBJ2-7	.	.	TGCGCCAGCAGCCTTCCGGTACAGGATGCGCCCTCCTTC	CASSLPVQDAPSF
TRBV30	TRBJ2-7	.	.	TGTGCCTGGAGCGTCTCCTACGAGCAGTACTTC	CAWSVSYEQYF
TRBV9	TRBJ2-7	TRBD2	once	TGTGCCAGTAGCGGGAGTCTTAAGGACGAGCAGTACTTC	CASSGSLKDEQYF
TRBV11-2	TRBJ2-3	TRBD2	.	TGTGCCAGCAGCATCATGCTAGCGGGCCTCACAGATACGCAGTATTTT	CASSIMLAGLTDTQYF
TRBV28	TRBJ2-7	TRBD2	.	TGTGCCAGCAGGAAAGCGGGAGGCTTACGGGAGCAGTACTTC	CASRKAGGLREQYF
TRBV28	TRBJ2-5	TRBD1	once	TGTGCCAGCAGTTTAATTTGGGACAGCCAAGAGACCCAGTACTTC	CASSLIWDSQETQYF
TRBV5-5	TRBJ2-3	.	.	TGTGCCAGCAGCCATCGGGAGTTCACAGATACGCAGTATTTT	CASSHREFTDTQYF
TRBV7-2	TRBJ2-1	TRBD2	once	TGTGCCAGCAGCACCGAACTAGCGGGAGGGAATGAGCAGTTCTTC	CASSTELAGGNEQFF
TRBV2	TRBJ2-5	.	.	TGTGCCAGCAGTGAAGAGGGGTTGCAGTACTTC	CASSEEGLQYF
TRBV12-3/TRBV12-4	TRBJ1-4	.	.	TGTGCCAGCAGCACCAGCGTTCGAAAACTGTTTTTT	CASSTSVRKLFF
TRBV18	TRBJ2-3	TRBD2	.	TGTGCCAGCTCACCATTCGGGCGGGGGATCACAGATACGCAGTATTTT	CASSPFGRGITDTQYF
TRBV5-5	TRBJ2-2	TRBD1	.	TGTGCCAGCAGCGTAGTACCGACAGGGGTCACCGGGGAGCTGTTTTTT	CASSVVPTGVTGELFF
TRBV5-4	TRBJ2-7	TRBD1	.	TGTGCCAGCAGTACGGACAGGCAACACGAGCAGTACTTC	CASSTDRQHEQYF
TRBV19	TRBJ2-7	TRBD2	.	TGTGCCAGTAGTCCTCTAGCGGGAGTGGAAGAGCAGTACTTC	CASSPLAGVEEQYF
TRBV28	TRBJ1-2	TRBD1	.	TGTGCCAGCAGTTCCTATGACAGGGTGTACTATGGCTACACCTTC	CASSSYDRVYYGYTF
TRBV27	TRBJ2-5	TRBD1	few	TGTGCCAGCAGTTTGACAGGGATGGAGACCCAGTACTTC	CASSLTGMETQYF
TRBV27	TRBJ2-2	TRBD1	few	TGTGCCAGCAGTCGTAAGGCTGACAGGGGGCGTGCCGGGGAGCTGTTTTTT	CASSRKADRGRAGELFF
TRBV7-3	TRBJ2-7	TRBD2	once	TGTGCCAGCAGCTTAATTAGCGGGATTTCCTACGAGCAGTACTTC	CASSLISGISYEQYF
TRBV19	TRBJ1-1	TRBD1	.	TGTGCCAGTACATTACAGGGGGCAAACACTGAAGCTTTCTTT	CASTLQGANTEAFF
TRBV11-3	TRBJ2-1	TRBD2	few	TGTGCCAGCAGCTTAGATGGGGGAGGGCTGAATGAGCAGTTCTTC	CASSLDGGGLNEQFF
TRBV6-5	TRBJ2-7	TRBD1	.	TGTGCCAGTAATACAGGGGGCATAACCTACGAGCAGTACTTC	CASNTGGITYEQYF
TRBV4-1	TRBJ1-1	.	.	TGCGCCAGCAGCCAAGGAGGCAGTCTGAACACTGAAGCTTTCTTT	CASSQGGSLNTEAFF
TRBV5-1	TRBJ2-5	.	.	TGCGCCAGCAGCCGCGGAGGGCCAGAGACCCAGTACTTC	CASSRGGPETQYF
TRBV7-3	TRBJ1-1	TRBD1	.	TGTGCCAGCAGCCCCGGTCGACAGGGCCCTGAAGCTTTCTTT	CASSPGRQGPEAFF
TRBV5-1	TRBJ2-1	TRBD2	.	TGCGCCAGCAGCTTAGGGACTAGCGGGAAGGTTGAGCAGTTCTTC	CASSLGTSGKVEQFF
TRBV6-4	TRBJ2-7	TRBD1	.	TGTGCCAGCAGTGAATTTTTCGGGACAGGGAGCTACGAGCAGTACTTC	CASSEFFGTGSYEQYF
TRBV10-3	TRBJ2-1	.	.	TGTGCCATCAGGGCGACTAGGGACCCCTACAATGAGCAGTTCTTC	CAIRATRDPYNEQFF
TRBV10-3	TRBJ2-2	.	.	TGTGCCATCAGTGGATCCGGGACACTTAACACCGGGGAGCTGTTTTTT	CAISGSGTLNTGELFF
TRBV28	TRBJ1-1	TRBD1	.	TGTGCCAGCAGTATAGGCCCGGGACAGCGGATATCGGCTTTCTTT	CASSIGPGQRISAFF
TRBV5-5	TRBJ2-5	TRBD2	once	TGTGCCAGCAGCTTGAGGACTAGCTATCAAGAGACCCAGTACTTC	CASSLRTSYQETQYF
TRBV29-1	TRBJ2-2	.	.	TGCAGCGTTGGCAGGTCCTCCGGGGAGCTGTTTTTT	CSVGRSSGELFF
TRBV18	TRBJ1-4	.	.	TGTGCCAGCTCCGCGGGCCATCGTGAAAAACTGTTTTTT	CASSAGHREKLFF
TRBV7-8	TRBJ1-3	TRBD1	.	TGTGCCAGCAGCCCCACGACAGGGGTCTTCTCTGGAAACACCATATATTTT	CASSPTTGVFSGNTIYF
TRBV3-1/TRBV3-2	TRBJ2-3	TRBD2	.	TGTGCCAGCAGCCTAGCGGGAGCTAGCACAGATACGCAGTATTTT	CASSLAGASTDTQYF
TRBV7-3	TRBJ1-6	.	.	TGTGCCAGCAGCTTATCAGGAGGAGGTAATTCACCCCTCCACTTT	CASSLSGGGNSPLHF
TRBV18	TRBJ2-3	TRBD2	.	TGTGCCAGCTCACCATTGCGGGAGGGCAGAGATACGCAGTATTTT	CASSPLREGRDTQYF
TRBV29-1	TRBJ2-7	.	once	TGCAGCGTTGGGGTCCTCGGGACAAACTACGAGCAGTACTTC	CSVGVLGTNYEQYF
TRBV6-5	TRBJ1-6	.	.	TGTGCCAGCAGTTCAAAACGGGGGAGTAGGTCATCACCCCTCCACTTT	CASSSKRGSRSSPLHF
TRBV5-4	TRBJ2-1	TRBD1	once	TGTGCCAGCAGCTCCGGGAAGGGGGCGAGGGGTAACAATGAGCAGTTCTTC	CASSSGKGARGNNEQFF
TRBV2	TRBJ2-3	TRBD2	.	TGTGCCAGTAGACTAGCGGGAAGCACAGATACGCAGTATTTT	CASRLAGSTDTQYF
TRBV6-2/TRBV6-3	TRBJ1-2	TRBD1	.	TGTGCCAGCAGCCCTACCGGACAGGGAACCTATGGCTACACCTTC	CASSPTGQGTYGYTF